A selection of T cell receptor beta chains follows, all from one sample in a study of OX40 agonist ivuxolimab in advanced cancers. Here immunoSEQ multiplex PCR was the method, and the copy in TCRdb shows in-frame clones only, minus some. The profile covers 30,000 to 45,000 clones, with around 77% appearing a single time and around a fifth taken by the ten largest. The sample here was CD4+ or CD8+ T cells sorted from blood, taken in a trial of the OX40 agonist ivuxolimab. The receptor set was obtained from an adult with an advanced solid tumor such as melanoma, head and neck, liver or kidney cancer. The CDR3 runs from the conserved cysteine through the conserved F or W. The D gene is left open where the match is weak. Some rows have no size entry. The others give once, few or many, or a class for an expanded clone.

TRBJ2-7 . TRBV5-6 TRBD1 TGTGCCAGCAGATCCGACAGGGGATACGAGCAGTACTTC CASRSDRGYEQYF
TRBJ1-5 . TRBV6-6 . TGTGCCAGCAGTTACTTGACAGGATCAGGTCAGCCCCAGCATTTT CASSYLTGSGQPQHF
TRBJ2-1 . TRBV7-9 . TGTGCCAGCAGCTTAATTTCTAGTCACAATGAGCAGTTCTTC CASSLISSHNEQFF
TRBJ1-6 . TRBV2 . TGTGCCAGCAGTATTAGCTCCTATAATTCACCCCTCCACTTT CASSISSYNSPLHF
TRBJ2-5 . TRBV29-1 . TGCAGCGTTGAATGGCAGGACCAAGAGACCCAGTACTTC CSVEWQDQETQYF
TRBJ2-2 . TRBV7-2 TRBD2 TGTGCCAGCAGCTTAGTAGCGGGGGCGGACGGGGAGCTGTTTTTT CASSLVAGADGELFF
TRBJ1-4 . TRBV14 . TGTGCCAGCAAGACAGCAACTAATGAAAAACTGTTTTTT CASKTATNEKLFF
TRBJ2-2 medium-sized TRBV2 . TGTGCCAGCAGTGAGGGGGCGTACACCGGGGAGCTGTTTTTT CASSEGAYTGELFF
TRBJ2-5 . TRBV18 . TGTGCCAGCTCACCCCTAGACAGCCAAGAGACCCAGTACTTC CASSPLDSQETQYF
TRBJ1-5 many TRBV28 TRBD1 TGTGCCAGCAGTCAGGGGACAGCCCCCAATCAGCCCCAGCATTTT CASSQGTAPNQPQHF